One and the same sample provided the 11 T cell receptor beta chains below, sequenced in a study of chemoradiotherapy in HPV16-positive cancers. Profiled with immunoSEQ multiplex PCR; TCRdb holds only in-frame clones, not every one. The sample contains several thousand clones, roughly four fifths of which appear only once. Sequenced here: tumor tissue, sampled from a patient who underwent chemoradiotherapy. Source of these receptors: a human donor with HPV-associated anogenital cancer.

V is TRBV18 and J is TRBJ2-7; D is tentatively TRBD1 or TRBD2 (5 bases each). Germline assignment: CDR1 KGHSH and CDR2 LQKENI. Trimming cost V 3 bases and J 7 bases, with 22 bases left between them. CDR3 length: 16 amino acids. The CDR3 region has the DNA TGTGCCAGCTCACCCCCCAGTGGTGGGGCGGGTGGGGAGCAGTACTTC. Translating gives CASSPPSGGAGGEQYF.

The V and J genes are TRBV13 and TRBJ2-5; D call uncertain. V was trimmed by 1 base and J by 1 base, leaving 7 bases between them. CDR1 is PRHDT, CDR2 FYEKMQ, per germline (reference sequence). The CDR3 runs 14 residues. DNA of the CDR3: TGTGCCAGCAGCTTAGCGGGCAGCCAAGAGACCCAGTACTTC. Its protein product is CASSLAGSQETQYF.

The chain carries TRBV6-1 and TRBJ1-6; 9 bases line up with TRBD1. There are 14 residues in the CDR3. Losses at the gene ends were 4 bases for V and 9 bases for J; bases not matched to a gene: 4. Germline assignment: CDR1 MNHNS and CDR2 SASEGT. CDR3 loop: CASSGQGVGSPLHF. The CDR3 bases are TGTGCCAGCAGTGGACAGGGGGTCGGTTCACCCCTCCACTTT.

The CDR3 coding sequence is TGTGCCAGCAGCCAAGATCGTAACAGCGCTAACTATGGCTACACCTTC. As protein: CASSQDRNSANYGYTF. This chain connects TRBV4-2 to TRBJ1-2, with no clear D. Between the trimmed V and J ends, which lost 0 bases and 0 bases, there was a span of 11 bases. The CDR3 is made up of 16 amino acids. CDR1 and CDR2 from the germline V gene are LGHNA and YNFKEQ.

The rearrangement links TRBV11-2 to TRBJ2-3; D remains unclear. Trimming shortened V by 1 base and J by 3 bases, and 8 bases separated the two germline ends. CDR3 size: 14 residues. The germline V gene has CDR1 SGHAT and CDR2 FQNNGV. CDR3 bases: TGTGCCAGCAGCTTAGTTGCGGAGACAGATACGCAGTATTTT. Its protein product is CASSLVAETDTQYF.

The gene calls are TRBV6-6 and TRBJ2-6; D is ambiguous. Germline-derived CDR1 and CDR2 are MNHNY and SVGAGI (reference sequence). CDR3 length: 15 amino acids. V was cut by 5 bases and J by 4 bases, with 12 bases left in between. CDR3 residues: CASSQSRVGANVLTF. DNA for the CDR3: TGTGCCAGCAGTCAGTCCCGGGTCGGGGCCAACGTCCTGACTTTC.

This rearrangement joins TRBV2 to TRBJ1-2; D is undetermined. V was trimmed by 0 bases and J by 8 bases, leaving 16 bases between them. CDR1 and CDR2 (germline): SNHLY, FYNNEI. There are 15 residues in the CDR3. The CDR3: CASSEASSKRAGYTF. CDR3 bases: TGTGCCAGCAGTGAAGCTAGCAGTAAAAGGGCCGGCTACACCTTC.

This rearrangement joins TRBV7-9 to TRBJ2-2, with D perhaps TRBD1 or TRBD2 (5 bases each). Germline loops: CDR1 SEHNR, CDR2 FQNEAQ (reference sequence). CDR3 size: 17 residues. Trimming removed 4 bases from V and 6 bases from J, with 21 bases in between. CDR3 loop: CASSYGTLARGAGELFF. DNA of the CDR3: TGTGCCAGCAGCTACGGGACGCTAGCCCGTGGGGCCGGGGAGCTGTTTTTT. The full variable domain, in which reference TRBV7-9 and TRBJ2-2 provide the parts outside the CDR3, is DTGVSQNPRHKITKRGQNVTFRCDPISEHNRLYWYRQTLGQGPEFLTYFQNEAQLEKSRLLSDRFSAERPKGSFSTLEIQRTEQGDSAMYLCASSYGTLARGAGELFFGEGSRLTVL.

The chain couples TRBV10-2 to TRBJ2-7; 8 bases map to TRBD1. Germline V gene lookup returns CDR1 WSHSY and CDR2 SAAADI. The CDR3 runs to 12 residues. Trimming cost V 5 bases and J 12 bases; bases outside gene matches: 9. CDR3 region: CASSSNPGTGYF. Here the CDR3 DNA reads TGCGCCAGCAGTTCCAACCCCGGGACAGGGTACTTC.

This chain joins TRBV11-3 and TRBJ1-1, with D possibly TRBD1 on 6 matching bases. The CDR3 spans 16 residues. The V gene's germline CDR1 is SGHNT and CDR2 YENEEA. Trimming removed 1 base at V and 5 bases at J, with 17 bases between. CDR3 sequence (DNA): TGTGCCAGCAGCTTAGGCGGGGGCCCGGTAAGGACTGAAGCTTTCTTT. Translated: CASSLGGGPVRTEAFF.

This rearrangement joins TRBV29-1 to TRBJ1-5, with 9 positions matching TRBD1. V gave up 6 bases and J gave up 6 bases; unmatched junction bases: 6. The CDR3 runs 13 residues. The germline CDR1 and CDR2 sequences are SQVTM and ANQGSEA. The CDR3 nucleotides read TGCAGCGTGGGGACAGGGATCCTTCAGCCCCAGCATTTT. Encoded protein: CSVGTGILQPQHF.